The clone carrying this T cell receptor (beta chain) showed up many times. The record originates from a study of spatial heterogeneity in lung cancer. TCRdb called the 5' RACE reads again in MiXCR, with one record for every CDR3 protein. This table holds 20,000 to 30,000 distinct CDR3 sequences, 4% to 6% found once. Time point described: sample taken at primary tumor resection. The sequenced material consisted of unsorted whole RNA from tumor, nontumor lung or frozen PBMC. In germline, CDR1 is SGHAT, CDR2 FQNNGV. This CDR3 has 14 amino acids. Trimming removed 5 bases at V and 6 bases at J, with 17 bases between.

This receptor was taken from a male donor with early-stage non-small cell lung cancer. Material: PBMCs, obtained at surgery. V and J are TRBV11-2 and TRBJ2-7, with D possibly TRBD2 on 6 matching bases. In nucleotides, the CDR3 is TGTGCCAGCAGCCCAGCCCACCAGGGAGGCGAGCAGTACTTC. It is translated as CASSPAHQGGEQYF. Filled out from reference TRBV11-2 and TRBJ2-7, the complete variable domain reads EAGVAQSPRYKIIEKRQSVAFWCNPISGHATLYWYQQILGQGPKLLIQFQNNGVVDDSQLPKDRFSAERLKGVDSTLKIQPAKLEDSAVYLCASSPAHQGGEQYFGPGTRLTVT.